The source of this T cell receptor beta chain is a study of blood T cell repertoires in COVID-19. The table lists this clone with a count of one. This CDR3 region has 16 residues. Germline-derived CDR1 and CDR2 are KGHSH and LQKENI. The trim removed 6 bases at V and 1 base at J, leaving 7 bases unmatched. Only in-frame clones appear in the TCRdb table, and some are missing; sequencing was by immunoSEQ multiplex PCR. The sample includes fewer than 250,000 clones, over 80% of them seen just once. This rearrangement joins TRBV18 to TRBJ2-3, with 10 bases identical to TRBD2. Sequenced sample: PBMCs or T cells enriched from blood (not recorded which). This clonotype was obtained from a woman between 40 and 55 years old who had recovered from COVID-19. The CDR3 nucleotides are TGTGCCAGCTCCCAAAATCTAGCGGGAGGCACAGATACGCAGTATTTT. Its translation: CASSQNLAGGTDTQYF. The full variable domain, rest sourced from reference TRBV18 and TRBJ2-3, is NAGVMQNPRHLVRRRGQEARLRCSPMKGHSHVYWYRQLPEEGLKFMVYLQKENIIDESGMPKERFSAEFPKEGPSILRIQQVVRGDSAAYFCASSQNLAGGTDTQYFGPGTRLTVL.